This paragraph reports one T cell receptor (beta chain). This clone was found once. Its cognate antigen has yet to be identified. Qualities for individual bases were not recorded, and no much larger clone is one base off. This record belongs to a study of technical replicates of blood from several donors (dated by TCRdb to about 2017). Library creation used the immunoSEQ multiplex PCR assay. What TCRdb holds here is the immuneACCESS table cut down to in-frame rearrangements. Part of the clones is not present; checked against another copy, under half of the missing clones reflect an unresolved V gene, and the others are unexplained. This sample holds more than 90,000 clones; 95% were observed only once. 0.25% to 0.3% of the sample goes to the ten largest clones. CDR1 and CDR2 (SGHNT, YENEEA) derive from the germline V gene. The CDR3 runs 20 amino acids, cysteine and phenylalanine included. The read is trimmed to its CDR3 DNA, 60 bases read in frame from base 1. V and J are truncated by 4 bases and 2 bases respectively, leaving an intervening sequence of 28 bases.

The rearranged chain carries TRBV11-3 and TRBJ2-3; TRBD1 could be the D gene, as 6 bases match. The material sequenced was T cells isolated from PBMCs. This sequence was found in a human donor in good health. The CDR3 has the sequence CASSSLGRRVQGSVTDTQYF. DNA sequence: TGTGCCAGCAGCTCCTTAGGCCGGAGAGTACAGGGTTCCGTCACAGATACGCAGTATTTT.